This T cell receptor (beta chain) is drawn from a study of vaccination and CD4 T cells after COVID-19. Study summary: Each control was exposed to a CEFX pool, an HIV-1 Nef pool, or no peptide at all.

The Oncomine TCR Beta short-read assay was applied to DNA of cultured CD4+ T cells. TCRdb used MiXCR to reprocess the PCR reads, holding one entry per CDR3 protein. The data contain 15,000 to 20,000 distinct CDR3 sequences, around two fifths of them singletons. In regard to this clonotype: Its target is not known.

CDR3 length: 17 amino acids. Germline CDR1 and CDR2: SNHLY and FYNNEI. V dropped 4 bases and J dropped 4 bases, with 17 bases sitting between them. Treatment noted: 10-day PBMC culture with coronavirus spike peptide pools or control peptides (ViraFEST assay). Every positive PCR date fell between March and December 2020, earlier than the US Alpha, Beta and Delta variants. The source material was CD4+ T cells from blood, cultured in vitro, sampled before SARS-CoV-2 vaccination. This chain uses TRBV2 with TRBJ2-6; D possibly corresponds to TRBD1 (5 bases). The TCR comes from a human donor who had recovered from COVID-19. The CDR3 region is CASSAHRMHAGANVLTF. Written as DNA, the CDR3 is TGTGCCAGCAGTGCCCACAGGATGCACGCGGGGGCCAACGTCCTGACTTTC.